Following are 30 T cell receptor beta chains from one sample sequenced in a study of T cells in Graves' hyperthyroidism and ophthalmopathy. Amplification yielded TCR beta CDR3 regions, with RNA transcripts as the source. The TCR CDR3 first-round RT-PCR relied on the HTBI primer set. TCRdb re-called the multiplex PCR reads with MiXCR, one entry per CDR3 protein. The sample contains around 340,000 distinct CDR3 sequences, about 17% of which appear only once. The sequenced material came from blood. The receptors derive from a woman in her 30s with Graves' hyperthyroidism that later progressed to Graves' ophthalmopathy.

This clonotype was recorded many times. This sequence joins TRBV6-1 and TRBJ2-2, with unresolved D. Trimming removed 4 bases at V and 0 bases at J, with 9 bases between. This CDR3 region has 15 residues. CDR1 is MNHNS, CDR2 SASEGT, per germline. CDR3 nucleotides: TGTGCCAGCAGTGTGGAAGTAGCGAACACCGGGGAGCTGTTTTTT. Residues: CASSVEVANTGELFF.

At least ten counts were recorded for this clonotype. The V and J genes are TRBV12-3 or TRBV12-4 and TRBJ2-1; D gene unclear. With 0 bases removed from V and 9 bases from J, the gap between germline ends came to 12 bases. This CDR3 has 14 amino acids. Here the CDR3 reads CASSLAGFQLEQFF. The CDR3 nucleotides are TGTGCCAGCAGTTTAGCAGGTTTCCAGCTTGAGCAGTTCTTC.

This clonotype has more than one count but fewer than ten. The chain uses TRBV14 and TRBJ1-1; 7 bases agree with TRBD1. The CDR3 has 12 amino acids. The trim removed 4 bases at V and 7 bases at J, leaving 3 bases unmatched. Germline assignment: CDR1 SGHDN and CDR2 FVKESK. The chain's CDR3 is CASSLTGSEAFF. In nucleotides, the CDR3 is TGTGCCAGCAGCCTGACAGGGAGTGAAGCTTTCTTT.

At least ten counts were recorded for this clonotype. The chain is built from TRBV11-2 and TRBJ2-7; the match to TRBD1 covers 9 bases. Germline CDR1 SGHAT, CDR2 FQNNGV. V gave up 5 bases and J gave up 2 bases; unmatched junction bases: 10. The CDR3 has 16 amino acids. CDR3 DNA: TGTGCCAGCAGCCCCGACACCGGGACAGGGCCCTACGAGCAGTACTTC. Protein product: CASSPDTGTGPYEQYF.

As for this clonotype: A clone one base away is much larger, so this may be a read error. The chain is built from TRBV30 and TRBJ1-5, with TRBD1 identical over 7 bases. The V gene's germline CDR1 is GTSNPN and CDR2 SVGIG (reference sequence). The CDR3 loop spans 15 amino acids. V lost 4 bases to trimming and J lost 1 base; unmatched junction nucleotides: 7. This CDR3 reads CAWTSNRGSNQPQHF. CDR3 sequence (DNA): TGTGCCTGGACTTCAAACAGGGGAAGCAATCAGCCCCAGCATTTT.

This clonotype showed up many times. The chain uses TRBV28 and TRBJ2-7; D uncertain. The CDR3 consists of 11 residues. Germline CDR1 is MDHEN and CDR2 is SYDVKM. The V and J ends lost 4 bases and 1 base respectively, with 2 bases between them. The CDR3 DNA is TGTGCCAGCAGTTGGTCCTACGAGCAGTACTTC. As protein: CASSWSYEQYF.

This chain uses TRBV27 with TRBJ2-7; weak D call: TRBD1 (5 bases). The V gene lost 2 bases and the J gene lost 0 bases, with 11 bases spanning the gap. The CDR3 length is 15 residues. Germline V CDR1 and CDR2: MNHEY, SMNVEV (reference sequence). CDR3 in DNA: TGTGCCAGCAGTTTAACACAGGATAACTCCTACGAGCAGTACTTC. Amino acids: CASSLTQDNSYEQYF.

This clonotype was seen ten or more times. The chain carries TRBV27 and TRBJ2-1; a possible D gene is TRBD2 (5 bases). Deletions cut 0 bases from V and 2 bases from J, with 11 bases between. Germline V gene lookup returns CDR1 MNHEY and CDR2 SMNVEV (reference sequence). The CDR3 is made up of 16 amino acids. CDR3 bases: TGTGCCAGCAGTTTATCGGGCGGGCCGACCTACAATGAGCAGTTCTTC. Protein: CASSLSGGPTYNEQFF.

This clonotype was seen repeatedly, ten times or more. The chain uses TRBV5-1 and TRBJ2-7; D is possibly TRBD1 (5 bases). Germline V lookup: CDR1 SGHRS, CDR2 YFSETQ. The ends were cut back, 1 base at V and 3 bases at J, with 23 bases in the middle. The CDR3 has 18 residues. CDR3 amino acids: CASSLHPTQRDRYYEQYF. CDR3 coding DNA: TGCGCCAGCAGCTTGCATCCCACTCAAAGAGACAGATACTACGAGCAGTACTTC. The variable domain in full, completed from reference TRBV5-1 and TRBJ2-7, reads KAGVTQTPRYLIKTRGQQVTLSCSPISGHRSVSWYQQTPGQGLQFLFEYFSETQRNKGNFPGRFSGRQFSNSRSEMNVSTLELGDSALYLCASSLHPTQRDRYYEQYFGPGTRLTVT.

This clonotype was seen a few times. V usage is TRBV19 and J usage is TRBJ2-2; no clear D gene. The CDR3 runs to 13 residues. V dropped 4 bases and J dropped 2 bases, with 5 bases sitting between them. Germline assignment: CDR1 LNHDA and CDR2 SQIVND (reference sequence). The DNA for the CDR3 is TGTGCCAGTAGTAACGTCAACACCGGGGAGCTGTTTTTT. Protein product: CASSNVNTGELFF.

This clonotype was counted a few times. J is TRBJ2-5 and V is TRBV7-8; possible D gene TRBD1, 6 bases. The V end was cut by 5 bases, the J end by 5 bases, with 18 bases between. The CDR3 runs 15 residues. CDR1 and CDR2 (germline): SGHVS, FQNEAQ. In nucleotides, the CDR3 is TGTGCCAGCAGCCCCGGCTCAGGGGTTGGGGAGACCCAGTACTTC. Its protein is CASSPGSGVGETQYF.

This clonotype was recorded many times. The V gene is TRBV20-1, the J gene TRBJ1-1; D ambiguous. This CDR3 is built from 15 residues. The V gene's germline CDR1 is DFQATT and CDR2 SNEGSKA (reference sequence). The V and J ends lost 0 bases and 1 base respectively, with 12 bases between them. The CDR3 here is CSARDLVDSNTEAFF. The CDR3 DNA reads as TGCAGTGCTAGAGATCTTGTGGACTCGAACACTGAAGCTTTCTTT.

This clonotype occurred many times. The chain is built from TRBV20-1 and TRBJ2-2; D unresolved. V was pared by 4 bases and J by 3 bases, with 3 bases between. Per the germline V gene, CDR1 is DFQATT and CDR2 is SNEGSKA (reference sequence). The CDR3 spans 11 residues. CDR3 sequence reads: CSAKHTGELFF. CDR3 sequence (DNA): TGCAGTGCTAAGCACACCGGGGAGCTGTTTTTT.

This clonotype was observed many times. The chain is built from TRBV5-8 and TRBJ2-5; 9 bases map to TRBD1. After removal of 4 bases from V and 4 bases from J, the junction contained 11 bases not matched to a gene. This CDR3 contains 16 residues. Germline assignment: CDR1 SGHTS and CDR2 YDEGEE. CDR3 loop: CASSADRGHLRETQYF. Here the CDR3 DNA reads TGTGCCAGCAGCGCGGACAGGGGACATTTGAGAGAGACCCAGTACTTC.

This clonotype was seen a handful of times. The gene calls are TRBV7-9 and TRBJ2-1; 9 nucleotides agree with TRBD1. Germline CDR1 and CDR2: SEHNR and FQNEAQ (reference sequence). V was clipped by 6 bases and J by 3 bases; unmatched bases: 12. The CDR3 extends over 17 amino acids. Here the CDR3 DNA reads TGTGCCAGCAGAAAGGGTCGGCCGGGACAGGGCTACAATGAGCAGTTCTTC. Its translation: CASRKGRPGQGYNEQFF. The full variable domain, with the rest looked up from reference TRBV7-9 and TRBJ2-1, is DTGVSQNPRHKITKRGQNVTFRCDPISEHNRLYWYRQTLGQGPEFLTYFQNEAQLEKSRLLSDRFSAERPKGSFSTLEIQRTEQGDSAMYLCASRKGRPGQGYNEQFFGPGTRLTVL.

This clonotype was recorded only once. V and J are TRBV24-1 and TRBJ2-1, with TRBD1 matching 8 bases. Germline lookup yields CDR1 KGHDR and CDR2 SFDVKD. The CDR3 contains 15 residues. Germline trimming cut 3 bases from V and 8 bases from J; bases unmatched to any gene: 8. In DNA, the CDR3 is TGTGCCACCAGTGATCCCTGGGACAGGCAGGATGAGCAGTTCTTC. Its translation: CATSDPWDRQDEQFF.

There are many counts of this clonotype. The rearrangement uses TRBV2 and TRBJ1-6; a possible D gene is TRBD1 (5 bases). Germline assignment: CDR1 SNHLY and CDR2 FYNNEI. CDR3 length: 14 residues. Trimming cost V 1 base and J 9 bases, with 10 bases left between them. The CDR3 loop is CASSEVQGFSPLHF. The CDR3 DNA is TGTGCCAGCAGTGAAGTGCAGGGCTTTTCACCCCTCCACTTT.

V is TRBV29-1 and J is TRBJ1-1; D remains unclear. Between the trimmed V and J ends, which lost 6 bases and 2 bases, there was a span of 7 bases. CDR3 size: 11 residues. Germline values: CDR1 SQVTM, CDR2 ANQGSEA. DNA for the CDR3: TGCAGCGTCCCTATCAACACTGAAGCTTTCTTT. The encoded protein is CSVPINTEAFF.

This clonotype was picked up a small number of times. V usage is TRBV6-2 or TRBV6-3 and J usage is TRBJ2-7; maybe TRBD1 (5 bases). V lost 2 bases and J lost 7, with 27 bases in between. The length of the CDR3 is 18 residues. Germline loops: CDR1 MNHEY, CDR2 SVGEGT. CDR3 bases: TGTGCCAGCAGTTACCCGAAGAATAGGACACCCGAACGATGGGAGCAGTACTTC. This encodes CASSYPKNRTPERWEQYF.

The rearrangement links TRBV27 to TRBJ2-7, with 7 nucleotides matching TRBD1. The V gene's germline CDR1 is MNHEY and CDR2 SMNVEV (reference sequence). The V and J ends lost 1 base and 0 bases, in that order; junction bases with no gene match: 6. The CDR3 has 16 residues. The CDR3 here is CASSLLFGQDSYEQYF. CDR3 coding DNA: TGTGCCAGCAGTTTATTGTTCGGACAGGACTCCTACGAGCAGTACTTC.

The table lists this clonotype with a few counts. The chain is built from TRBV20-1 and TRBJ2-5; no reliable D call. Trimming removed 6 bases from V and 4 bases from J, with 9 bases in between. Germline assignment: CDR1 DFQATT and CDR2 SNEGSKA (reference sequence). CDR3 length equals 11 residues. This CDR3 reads CSAAPVETQYF. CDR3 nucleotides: TGCAGTGCCGCCCCTGTAGAGACCCAGTACTTC.

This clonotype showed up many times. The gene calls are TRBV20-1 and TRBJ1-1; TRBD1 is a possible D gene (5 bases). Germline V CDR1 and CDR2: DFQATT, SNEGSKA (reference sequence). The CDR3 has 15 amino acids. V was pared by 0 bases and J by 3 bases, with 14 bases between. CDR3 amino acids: CSARDQGRLDTEAFF. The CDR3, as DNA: TGCAGTGCTAGAGACCAGGGAAGGCTGGACACTGAAGCTTTCTTT.

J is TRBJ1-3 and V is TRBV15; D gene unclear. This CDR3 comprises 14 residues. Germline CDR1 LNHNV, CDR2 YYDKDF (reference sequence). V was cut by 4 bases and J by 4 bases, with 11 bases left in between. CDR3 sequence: CATSIGVKGNTIYF. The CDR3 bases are TGTGCCACCAGCATCGGGGTAAAGGGAAACACCATATATTTT.

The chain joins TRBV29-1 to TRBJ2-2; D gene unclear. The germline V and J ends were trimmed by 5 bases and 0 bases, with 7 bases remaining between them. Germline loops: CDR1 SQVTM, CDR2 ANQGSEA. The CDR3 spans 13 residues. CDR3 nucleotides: TGCAGCGTTTCCCGGACGAACACCGGGGAGCTGTTTTTT. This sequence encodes CSVSRTNTGELFF.

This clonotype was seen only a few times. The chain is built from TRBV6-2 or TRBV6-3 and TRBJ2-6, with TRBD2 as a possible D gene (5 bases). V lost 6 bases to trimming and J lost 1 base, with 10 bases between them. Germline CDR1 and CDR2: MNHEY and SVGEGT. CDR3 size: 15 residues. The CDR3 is CASRPPGSGANVLTF. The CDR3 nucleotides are TGTGCCAGCAGGCCCCCGGGGTCTGGGGCCAACGTCCTGACTTTC.

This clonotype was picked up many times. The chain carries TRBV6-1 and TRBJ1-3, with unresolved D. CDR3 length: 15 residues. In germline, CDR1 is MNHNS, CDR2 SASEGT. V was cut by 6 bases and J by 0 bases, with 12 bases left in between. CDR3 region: CASSRTVDSGNTIYF. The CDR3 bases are TGTGCCAGCAGCAGGACGGTCGACTCTGGAAACACCATATATTTT.

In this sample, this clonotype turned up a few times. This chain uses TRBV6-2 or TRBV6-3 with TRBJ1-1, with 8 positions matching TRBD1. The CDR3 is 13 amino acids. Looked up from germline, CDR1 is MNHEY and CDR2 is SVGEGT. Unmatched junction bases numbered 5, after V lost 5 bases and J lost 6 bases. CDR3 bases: TGTGCCAGCAGTCAGACAGGGGTAGCTGAAGCTTTCTTT. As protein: CASSQTGVAEAFF.

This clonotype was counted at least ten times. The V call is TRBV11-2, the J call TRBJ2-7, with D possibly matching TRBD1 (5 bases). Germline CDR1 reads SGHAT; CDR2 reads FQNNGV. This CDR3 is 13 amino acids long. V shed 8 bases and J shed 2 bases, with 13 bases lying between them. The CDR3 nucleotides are TGTGCCAGCGAGAGCAGGGTGGCCTACGAGCAGTACTTC. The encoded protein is CASESRVAYEQYF.

The CDR3 region has the DNA TGTGCCAGCAGTCTCTCCGCGGGAGGGTTGAGGGAGCAGTACTTC. Encoded protein: CASSLSAGGLREQYF. The chain carries TRBV6-4 and TRBJ2-7; 9 nucleotides line up with TRBD2. This CDR3 comprises 15 residues. V shed 5 bases and J 7 bases; nucleotides not matched to a gene: 12. Germline V CDR1 and CDR2: MRHNA, SNTAGT.

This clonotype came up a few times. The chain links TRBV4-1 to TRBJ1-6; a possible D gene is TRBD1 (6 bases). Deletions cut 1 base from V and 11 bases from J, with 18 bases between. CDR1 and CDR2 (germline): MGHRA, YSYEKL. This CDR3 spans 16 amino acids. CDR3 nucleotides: TGCGCCAGCAGCCAAGGTGTCACTCGAGGGGGGACACCCCTCCACTTT. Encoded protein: CASSQGVTRGGTPLHF.